The 8 T cell receptor beta chains below come from one sample, sequenced in a study of T-cell memory formation after mild COVID-19. TCRdb fed the 5' RACE reads into MiXCR, producing one record per CDR3 protein. The table lists fewer than 450,000 distinct CDR3 sequences, about 21% of them singletons. The specimen sequenced was PBMCs or a T cell subset sorted from them (not recorded which). The source of these receptors is an adult woman who had mild COVID-19 (a few samples of this study predate the infection). Cell type and time point are not known.

The CDR3 DNA sequence: TGTGCCAGCGTTGGGTACTCTGGGGCCAACGTCCTGACTTTC. Protein product: CASVGYSGANVLTF. The V and J genes are TRBV2 and TRBJ2-6; unclear D gene. This CDR3 region has 14 residues. Trimming took off 8 bases at V and 0 bases at J, with 8 bases between the two ends. CDR1 and CDR2 from the germline V gene are SNHLY and FYNNEI.

The chain combines TRBV20-1 with TRBJ2-7; the D is unclear. CDR1 and CDR2 from the germline V gene are DFQATT and SNEGSKA (reference sequence). CDR3 length: 11 residues. V dropped 6 bases and J dropped 4 bases, with 10 bases sitting between them. CDR3 DNA sequence: TGCAGTGCCTTCCGCGATTACGAGCAGTACTTC. Its translation is CSAFRDYEQYF.

V gene TRBV4-1 combines with J gene TRBJ2-1; TRBD2 aligns across 8 bases. The CDR3 has 14 amino acids. Trimming took 4 bases from V and 10 from J; bases not matched to a gene: 9. Germline assignment: CDR1 MGHRA and CDR2 YSYEKL. The CDR3 DNA reads as TGCGCCAGCAGCCCGCGTCGGGGGGGGGCCGAGCAGTTCTTC. Residues: CASSPRRGGAEQFF.

This chain links TRBV6-6 with TRBJ2-3, with 10 bases that match TRBD2. The V gene's germline CDR1 is MNHNY and CDR2 SVGAGI (reference sequence). The CDR3 has 15 amino acids. The ends lost 5 bases at V and 7 bases at J; junction bases unmatched: 9. The CDR3 DNA follows: TGTGCCAGCAGTCGCGGAGAAGCGGGGGGGTATACGCAGTATTTT. Residues: CASSRGEAGGYTQYF.

Here the CDR3 DNA reads TGTGCCAGCAGTTATATTGGGGTCACCGGGGAGCTGTTTTTT. Protein: CASSYIGVTGELFF. The chain carries TRBV12-3 or TRBV12-4 and TRBJ2-2; D unresolved. The CDR3 consists of 14 residues. The V end was cut by 4 bases, the J end by 4 bases, with 10 bases between.

With respect to this clonotype: One junction end does not reproduce the germline sequence, and a read error may be involved. This chain uses TRBV5-4 with TRBJ1-4; 7 bases map to TRBD1. The CDR3 is made up of 13 amino acids. CDR1 and CDR2 (germline): SGHNT, YYREEE (reference sequence). The DNA of the CDR3 is TGTGCCAGCAGCGCAGACAGGGATCGGGAATTGGTTTTT. Translation gives CASSADRDRELVF. Full variable domain (outside the CDR3, taken from reference TRBV5-4 and TRBJ1-4): ETGVTQSPTHLIKTRGQQVTLRCSSQSGHNTVSWYQQALGQGPQFIFQYYREEENGRGNFPPRFSGLQFPNYSSELNVNALELDDSALYLCASSADRDRELVFGSGTQLSVL.

The J gene is TRBJ1-5, the V gene TRBV2; a possible D gene is TRBD1 (6 bases). Germline loops: CDR1 SNHLY, CDR2 FYNNEI. Trimming took off 5 bases at V and 2 bases at J, with 16 bases between the two ends. The CDR3 is 16 residues long. This CDR3 is CASSSRGAGGNQPQHF. CDR3 nucleotide sequence: TGTGCCAGCAGTTCACGGGGAGCAGGGGGCAATCAGCCCCAGCATTTT.

This chain connects TRBV10-3 to TRBJ2-1, with 9 bases lining up with TRBD2. Germline values: CDR1 ENHRY, CDR2 SYGVKD. J was trimmed by 5 bases and V by 3 bases; bases with no gene match: 5. This CDR3 contains 15 residues. CDR3 sequence reads: CAISEFAGGDNEQFF. DNA for the CDR3: TGTGCCATCAGTGAATTCGCGGGGGGGGACAATGAGCAGTTCTTC.